This T cell receptor beta chain was identified during a study of brain metastases from non-small cell lung cancer. Clones were sequenced by immunoSEQ multiplex PCR, and TCRdb holds only the in-frame ones, with some missing. The sample contains about 2,600 clones, about 82% of which appear only once. Looked up from germline, CDR1 is SNHLY and CDR2 is FYNNEI. V trimming: 6 bases; J trimming: 0 bases; junction bases outside the gene matches: 8. The CDR3 length is 17 residues. This clonotype originated in a donor aged 40 or over with non-small cell lung cancer. The rearrangement links TRBV2 to TRBJ2-3, with 11 bases lining up with TRBD1. Sequencing was performed on tumor-adjacent normal tissue. This CDR3 is CASRRAGQGVSTDTQYF. The CDR3 nucleotides are TGTGCCAGCAGGCGGGCGGGACAGGGGGTCAGCACAGATACGCAGTATTTT.